This T cell receptor (beta chain) was observed in a study of shared clonotypes between healthy human individuals. Method: immunoSEQ multiplex PCR; TCRdb's copy keeps in-frame clones and lacks some. The sample records some 2,100,000 clones, more than 90% being singletons. Only Caucasian adults living in Nashville, Tennessee made up the donor group. Study outcomes and limitations: It was anticipated that sequencing depth would influence how many clonotypes donors shared.

Trimming took off 0 bases at V and 4 bases at J, with 6 bases between the two ends. CDR1 SEHNR and CDR2 FQNEAQ come from the germline V gene (reference sequence). This CDR3 is built from 13 residues. Turning to this clone: Its matching antigen is unknown.

This TCR came from a man aged 18 to 30 in good health. Sequenced: naive CD4+ T cells sorted from blood. Subset: CD45RA+ positively selected. J is TRBJ1-1 and V is TRBV7-9; no definite D call. CDR3 protein: CASSLARITEAFF. CDR3 in DNA: TGTGCCAGCAGCTTAGCACGGATCACTGAAGCTTTCTTT.